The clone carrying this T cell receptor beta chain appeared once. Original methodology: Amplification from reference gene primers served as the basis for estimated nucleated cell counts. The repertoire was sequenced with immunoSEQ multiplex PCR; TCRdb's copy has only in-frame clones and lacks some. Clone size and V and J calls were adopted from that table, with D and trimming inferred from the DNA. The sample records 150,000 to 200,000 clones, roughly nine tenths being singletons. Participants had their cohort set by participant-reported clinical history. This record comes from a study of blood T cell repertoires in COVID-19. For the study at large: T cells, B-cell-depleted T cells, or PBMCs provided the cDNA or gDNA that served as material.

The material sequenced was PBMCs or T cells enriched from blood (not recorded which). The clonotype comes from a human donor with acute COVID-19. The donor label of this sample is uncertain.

In DNA form, the CDR3 reads TGTGCCAGCAGCCCCCGGTTAGCGGGGGCCGACACCGGGGAGCTGTTTTTT. This encodes CASSPRLAGADTGELFF. The chain has TRBV3-1 (or the pseudogene TRBV3-2) and TRBJ2-2; TRBD2 matches 9 bases. The germline CDR1 and CDR2 sequences are LGHDT and YNNKEL (reference sequence). Germline trimming cut 4 bases from V and 3 bases from J; bases unmatched to any gene: 9. The CDR3 is 17 residues long.